This T cell receptor (beta chain) came from a study of glioma-infiltrating T cells after dendritic cell vaccination. Study in general: Dendritic cell vaccine was injected intradermally three times, biweekly. Study outcomes and limitations: TCR clonality showed no direct relationship with survival.

Data came from immunoSEQ multiplex PCR; TCRdb stores just in-frame clones and leaves some out. The table lists approximately 93,000 clones, less than 85% of them singletons. With regard to this clone: Its specificity is unknown.

CDR1 SGDLS and CDR2 YYNGEE come from the germline V gene. The CDR3 spans 16 residues. Trimming shortened V by 3 bases and J by 3 bases, and 17 bases separated the two germline ends. Time point here: after dendritic cell vaccination, including at tumor progression/relapse. Selection required adequate fresh-frozen tumor tissue plus more than two years' survival data. The TCR was taken from a human donor with glioblastoma. The sequences come from blood, collected after dendritic cell vaccination. V and J are TRBV9 and TRBJ2-3; TRBD1 might be the D (6 bases). In DNA form, the CDR3 reads TGTGCCAGCAGCGGCCACAGGGTTGGTTATACAGATACGCAGTATTTT. Protein product: CASSGHRVGYTDTQYF.